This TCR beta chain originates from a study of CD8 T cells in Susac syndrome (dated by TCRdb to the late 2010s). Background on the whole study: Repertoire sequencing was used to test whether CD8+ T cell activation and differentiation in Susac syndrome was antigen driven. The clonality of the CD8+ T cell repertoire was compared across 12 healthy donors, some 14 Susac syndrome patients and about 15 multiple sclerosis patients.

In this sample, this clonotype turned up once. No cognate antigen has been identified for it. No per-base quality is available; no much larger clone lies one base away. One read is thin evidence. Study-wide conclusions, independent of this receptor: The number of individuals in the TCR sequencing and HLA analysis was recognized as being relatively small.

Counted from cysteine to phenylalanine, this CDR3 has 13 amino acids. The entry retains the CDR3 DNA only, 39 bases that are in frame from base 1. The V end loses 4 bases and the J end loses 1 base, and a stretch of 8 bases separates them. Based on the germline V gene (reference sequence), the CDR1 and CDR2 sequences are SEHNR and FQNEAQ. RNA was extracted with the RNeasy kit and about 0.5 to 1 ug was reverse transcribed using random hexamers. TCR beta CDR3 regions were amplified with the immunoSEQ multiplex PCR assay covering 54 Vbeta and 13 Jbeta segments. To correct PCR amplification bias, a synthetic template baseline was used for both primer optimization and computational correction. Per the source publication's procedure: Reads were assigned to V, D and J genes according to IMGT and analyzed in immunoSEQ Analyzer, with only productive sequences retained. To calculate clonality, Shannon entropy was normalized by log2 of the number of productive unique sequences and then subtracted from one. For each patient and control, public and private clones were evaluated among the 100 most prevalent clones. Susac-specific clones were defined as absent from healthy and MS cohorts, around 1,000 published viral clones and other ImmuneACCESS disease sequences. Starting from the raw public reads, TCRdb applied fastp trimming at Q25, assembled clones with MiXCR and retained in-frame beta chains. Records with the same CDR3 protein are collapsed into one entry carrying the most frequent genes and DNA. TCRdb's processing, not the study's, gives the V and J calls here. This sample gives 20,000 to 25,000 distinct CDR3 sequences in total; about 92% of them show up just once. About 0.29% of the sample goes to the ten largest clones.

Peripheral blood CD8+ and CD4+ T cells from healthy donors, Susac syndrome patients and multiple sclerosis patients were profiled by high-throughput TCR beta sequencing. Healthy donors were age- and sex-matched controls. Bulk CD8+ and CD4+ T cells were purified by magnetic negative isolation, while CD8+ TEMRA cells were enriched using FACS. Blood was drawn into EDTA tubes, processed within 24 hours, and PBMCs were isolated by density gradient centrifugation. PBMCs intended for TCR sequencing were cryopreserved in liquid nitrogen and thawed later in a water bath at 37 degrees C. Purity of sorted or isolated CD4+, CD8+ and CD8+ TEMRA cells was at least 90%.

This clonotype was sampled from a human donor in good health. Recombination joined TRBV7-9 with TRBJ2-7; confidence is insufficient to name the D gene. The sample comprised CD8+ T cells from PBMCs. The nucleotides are TGTGCCAGCAGCTCGTCCTCGTCCTACGAGCAGTACTTC. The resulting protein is CASSSSSSYEQYF.